These 9 T cell receptor beta chains share one sample of origin, sequenced in a study of beta chain features in type 1 diabetes. Whole-study findings and limits: In every one of the four CD4+ subsets, TCRB CDR3s were moderately but significantly shorter in Type 1 diabetes patients.

The antigens these receptors bind are not known. Sequenced material consisted of expressed TCRB transcripts (all of the isolated RNA was reverse transcribed). Profiling relied on immunoSEQ multiplex PCR, and the TCRdb table lists in-frame clones only, not all of them. This sample has 160,000 or so clones, with approximately 8.7% found just once. Sequenced: central memory CD4+ T cells from blood. Receptors originate from a woman in her thirties with type 1 diabetes.

This clone turned up a few times. The chain has TRBV21-1 and TRBJ1-5; the table's D call of TRBD1 was not tested on the DNA. TRBV21-1 is a pseudogene locus. This CDR3 comprises 15 residues. The CDR3 DNA is TGTGCCAGCAGCAAACGGACAGGGAGGGACCAGCCCCAGCATTTT. Amino acid sequence: CASSKRTGRDQPQHF.

The rearrangement uses TRBV9 and TRBJ1-2; possibly TRBD1 for D (5 bases). There are 14 residues in the CDR3. V lost 0 bases to trimming and J lost 4 bases, with 10 bases between them. CDR1 is SGDLS and CDR2 is YYNGEE in the germline V gene. CDR3 residues: CASSVATGGYGYTF. The CDR3 DNA is TGTGCCAGCAGCGTAGCTACCGGGGGCTATGGCTACACCTTC. The complete variable domain, with remaining parts taken from reference TRBV9 and TRBJ1-2, reads DSGVTQTPKHLITATGQRVTLRCSPRSGDLSVYWYQQSLDQGLQFLIQYYNGEERAKGNILERFSAQQFPDLHSELNLSSLELGDSALYFCASSVATGGYGYTFGSGTRLTVV.

On this clone: Other DNA sequences within the sample encode an identical CDR3. The rearrangement links TRBV28 to TRBJ1-5, with 9 bases aligning to TRBD1. This CDR3 comprises 16 residues. J was trimmed by 1 base and V by 6 bases; bases with no gene match: 7. Germline-derived CDR1 and CDR2 are MDHEN and SYDVKM. The CDR3 DNA sequence: TGTGCCAGCAGAGCCCTGGACAGGGGCAGCAATCAGCCCCAGCATTTT. It yields the protein CASRALDRGSNQPQHF.

This clone was observed a few times. The rearrangement links TRBV28 to TRBJ2-1; TRBD1 agrees at 8 bases. J lost 4 bases, V lost 6 bases, and 5 bases had no gene match. This CDR3 spans 14 amino acids. Germline V gene lookup returns CDR1 MDHEN and CDR2 SYDVKM. The CDR3 here is CASSPGTGYNEQFF. CDR3 bases: TGTGCCAGCAGCCCCGGGACAGGATACAATGAGCAGTTCTTC.

In this sample, this clone turned up many times. The J gene is TRBJ2-3, the V gene TRBV19, with TRBD2 matching 7 bases. Per germline, CDR1 LNHDA and CDR2 SQIVND (reference sequence). The CDR3 sequence is 15 residues long. V lost 7 bases to trimming and J lost 4 bases; unmatched junction nucleotides: 11. CDR3 loop: CASTIAAGAPDTQYF. Written as DNA, the CDR3 is TGTGCCAGTACCATTGCGGCGGGAGCCCCAGATACGCAGTATTTT.

V usage is TRBV6-5 and J usage is TRBJ2-5, with 13 bases aligning to TRBD2. Losses at the gene ends were 6 bases for V and 2 bases for J; bases not matched to a gene: 0. CDR3 length: 14 amino acids. Germline CDR1 reads MNHEY; CDR2 reads SVGAGI. CDR3 region: CASRGLAGQETQYF. CDR3 nucleotides: TGTGCCAGCAGGGGACTAGCGGGGCAAGAGACCCAGTACTTC.

The table lists this clone with a count of one. The V and J genes are TRBV10-3 and TRBJ2-1; TRBD2 matches at 10 bases. The germline CDR1 and CDR2 sequences are ENHRY and SYGVKD. The ends lost 10 bases at V and 1 base at J; junction bases unmatched: 4. CDR3 length: 14 residues. CDR3 amino acids: CATIAGGSYNEQFF. The CDR3 nucleotides read TGTGCCACAATAGCGGGAGGATCCTACAATGAGCAGTTCTTC.

The DNA for the CDR3 is TGTGCCAGCACCCAGGGGTGGGCCGGGGAGCTGTTTTTT. Translation gives CASTQGWAGELFF. The rearrangement uses TRBV27 and TRBJ2-2; D might be TRBD1 (6 bases). The V and J ends lost 7 bases and 6 bases respectively, with 12 bases between them. There are 13 residues in the CDR3. Germline V lookup: CDR1 MNHEY, CDR2 SMNVEV (reference sequence).

This clone has only a few counts. The chain recombines TRBV7-6 with TRBJ1-1; D might be TRBD1 (6 bases). Trimming cost V 2 bases and J 0 bases, with 7 bases left between them. The CDR3 is 14 residues long. Per germline, CDR1 SGHVS and CDR2 FNYEAQ. CDR3 region: CASSLNRVNTEAFF. CDR3 sequence (DNA): TGTGCCAGCAGCTTAAACAGGGTGAACACTGAAGCTTTCTTT.